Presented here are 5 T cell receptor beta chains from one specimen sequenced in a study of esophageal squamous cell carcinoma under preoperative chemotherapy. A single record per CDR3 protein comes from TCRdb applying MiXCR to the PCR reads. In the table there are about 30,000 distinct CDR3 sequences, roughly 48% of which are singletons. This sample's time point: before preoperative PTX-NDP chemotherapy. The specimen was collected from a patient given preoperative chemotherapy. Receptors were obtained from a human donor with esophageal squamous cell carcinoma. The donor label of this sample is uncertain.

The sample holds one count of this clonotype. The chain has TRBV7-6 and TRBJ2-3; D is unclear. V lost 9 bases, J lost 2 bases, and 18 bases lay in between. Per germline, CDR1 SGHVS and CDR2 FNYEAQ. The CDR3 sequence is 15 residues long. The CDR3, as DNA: TGTGCCAGGGGCCGGTGCGGCCGTGACACAGATACGCAGTATTTT. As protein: CARGRCGRDTDTQYF.

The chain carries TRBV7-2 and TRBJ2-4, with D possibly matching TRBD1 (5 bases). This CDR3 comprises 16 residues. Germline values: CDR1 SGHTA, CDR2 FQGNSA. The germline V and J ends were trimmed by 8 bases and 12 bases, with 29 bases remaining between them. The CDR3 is CASGWVGRGDQDTQYF. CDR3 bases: TGTGCCAGCGGGTGGGTGGGGCGCGGTGACCAAGACACTCAGTACTTC.

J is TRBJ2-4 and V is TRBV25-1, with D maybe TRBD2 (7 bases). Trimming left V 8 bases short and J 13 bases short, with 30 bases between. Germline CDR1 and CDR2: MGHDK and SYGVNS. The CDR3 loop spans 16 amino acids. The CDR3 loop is CASAGAGGRAKEIQYF. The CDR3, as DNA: TGTGCCAGCGCGGGGGCCGGGGGCCGAGCCAAAGAGATCCAGTACTTC.

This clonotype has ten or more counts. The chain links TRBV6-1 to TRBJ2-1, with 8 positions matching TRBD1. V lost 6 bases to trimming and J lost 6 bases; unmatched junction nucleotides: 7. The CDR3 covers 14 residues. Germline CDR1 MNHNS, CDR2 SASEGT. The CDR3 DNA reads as TGTGCCAGCAGGGACAGGGTTTGGGCCAATGAGCAGTTCTTC. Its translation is CASRDRVWANEQFF.

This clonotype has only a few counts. This chain's CDR3 is CSALKGAGGPTGELFF. In nucleotides, the CDR3 is TGCAGTGCTTTGAAGGGGGCGGGAGGCCCCACCGGGGAGCTGTTTTTT. The chain combines TRBV20-1 with TRBJ2-2, with D possibly TRBD2 on 8 matching bases. The CDR3 covers 16 residues. V lost 5 bases and J 4 bases, leaving 20 bases between the germline ends. CDR1 is DFQATT and CDR2 is SNEGSKA in the germline V gene (reference sequence).